Following are 19 T cell receptor beta chains from one sample sequenced in a study of T-cell memory formation after mild COVID-19. TCRdb re-derived calls from the 5' RACE reads in MiXCR, one entry per CDR3 protein. This table holds about 250,000 distinct CDR3 sequences, 15% found once. The specimen sequenced was PBMCs or a T cell subset sorted from them (not recorded which). These receptors all stem from an adult woman who had mild COVID-19 (a few samples of this study predate the infection). Cell type and time point are not known.

The chain employs TRBV4-3 and TRBJ2-1; 9 nucleotides line up with TRBD2. CDR3 length equals 17 residues. CDR1 and CDR2 (germline): LGHNA, YSLEER. With V trimmed by 1 base and J by 2 bases, 6 bases remained unmatched. The CDR3 DNA reads TGCGCCAGCAGCCAAGGGAATAGCGGGAGTCCCTACAATGAGCAGTTCTTC. Translation gives CASSQGNSGSPYNEQFF.

J is TRBJ2-7 and V is TRBV29-1, with 7 bases fitting TRBD2. This CDR3 has 14 residues. CDR1 and CDR2 from the germline V gene are SQVTM and ANQGSEA. Unmatched junction bases numbered 5, after V lost 1 base and J lost 2 bases. CDR3: CSVEASGAPYEQYF. CDR3 sequence (DNA): TGCAGCGTTGAAGCGAGCGGGGCACCCTACGAGCAGTACTTC.

The chain links TRBV3-1 to TRBJ2-2; 8 nucleotides line up with TRBD1. In germline, CDR1 is LGHDT, CDR2 YNNKEL (reference sequence). Losses at the gene ends were 6 bases for V and 1 base for J; bases not matched to a gene: 4. The CDR3 runs 15 residues. CDR3: CASRAGQGNTGELFF. In DNA form, the CDR3 reads TGTGCCAGCAGGGCTGGACAGGGGAACACCGGGGAGCTGTTTTTT. The whole variable domain, remainder taken from reference TRBV3-1 and TRBJ2-2, is DTAVSQTPKYLVTQMGNDKSIKCEQNLGHDTMYWYKQDSKKFLKIMFSYNNKELIINETVPNRFSPKSPDKAHLNLHINSLELGDSAVYFCASRAGQGNTGELFFGEGSRLTVL.

The chain recombines TRBV2 with TRBJ2-3; unclear D gene. This CDR3 is built from 13 residues. Trimming shortened V by 1 base and J by 5 bases, and 7 bases separated the two germline ends. The germline gives CDR1 SNHLY, CDR2 FYNNEI. This CDR3 reads CASSEGRGDTQYF. The CDR3 DNA follows: TGTGCCAGCAGTGAAGGCCGTGGAGATACGCAGTATTTT. The complete variable domain, with remaining parts taken from reference TRBV2 and TRBJ2-3, reads EPEVTQTPSHQVTQMGQEVILRCVPISNHLYFYWYRQILGQKVEFLVSFYNNEISEKSEIFDDQFSVERPDGSNFTLKIRSTKLEDSAMYFCASSEGRGDTQYFGPGTRLTVL.

Written as DNA, the CDR3 is TGTGCCAGCAGCTTAACCGGGACAGGGGCCACTGAAGCTTTCTTT. The encoded protein is CASSLTGTGATEAFF. J is TRBJ1-1 and V is TRBV7-3; 10 bases match TRBD1. This CDR3 spans 15 amino acids. V lost 0 bases and J lost 4; bases outside the gene matches: 2. CDR1 SGHTA and CDR2 FQGTGA come from the germline V gene.

This clonotype was seen more than once but under ten times. This chain links TRBV24-1 with TRBJ2-1; 9 bases line up with TRBD2. V was pared by 8 bases and J by 9 bases, with 7 bases of the junction left unmatched. The CDR3 length is 13 residues. CDR1 is KGHDR, CDR2 SFDVKD, per germline. The CDR3 spells CATKGTSSTEQFF. The CDR3 DNA is TGTGCCACCAAGGGGACTAGCTCCACTGAGCAGTTCTTC.

The CDR3 spells CASSFGLEQYF. CDR3 sequence (DNA): TGTGCCAGCAGTTTTGGTCTCGAGCAGTACTTC. The chain employs TRBV6-6 and TRBJ2-7; the D is unclear. In germline, CDR1 is MNHNY, CDR2 SVGAGI (reference sequence). This CDR3 contains 11 residues. Trimming cost V 4 bases and J 6 bases, with 7 bases left between them.

This clonotype was seen at least ten times. The chain employs TRBV27 and TRBJ2-6; 8 nucleotides line up with TRBD1. Germline V gene lookup returns CDR1 MNHEY and CDR2 SMNVEV (reference sequence). V gave up 6 bases and J gave up 0 bases; unmatched junction bases: 4. CDR3 length: 16 amino acids. The CDR3 sequence is CASRTGVNSGANVLTF. Written as DNA, the CDR3 is TGTGCCAGCAGGACAGGGGTGAACTCTGGGGCCAACGTCCTGACTTTC.

The V gene is TRBV18, the J gene TRBJ2-4; D call uncertain. The CDR3 runs to 18 residues. V was trimmed by 6 bases and J by 3 bases, leaving 24 bases between them. CDR1 and CDR2 from the germline V gene are KGHSH and LQKENI. The CDR3 loop reads CASSQLSAGSLDKNIQYF. The CDR3 coding sequence is TGTGCCAGCTCCCAACTATCCGCAGGCTCCTTGGACAAAAACATTCAGTACTTC.

This sequence joins TRBV5-5 and TRBJ2-7; 7 bases align to TRBD1. V lost 3 bases, J lost 6 bases, and 15 bases stayed unmatched. Looked up from germline, CDR1 is SGHKS and CDR2 is YYEKEE (reference sequence). The CDR3 runs 16 residues. The DNA of the CDR3 is TGTGCCAGCAGCTCCTTGAAGGGGGCGAGGGATAGCGAGCAGTACTTC. It translates to CASSSLKGARDSEQYF. Combining the CDR3 with reference TRBV5-5 and TRBJ2-7 gives the whole variable domain DAGVTQSPTHLIKTRGQQVTLRCSPISGHKSVSWYQQVLGQGPQFIFQYYEKEERGRGNFPDRFSARQFPNYSSELNVNALLLGDSALYLCASSSLKGARDSEQYFGPGTRLTVT.

This clonotype was picked up a small number of times. The chain joins TRBV6-5 to TRBJ1-2; 9 positions agree with TRBD1. V gave up 4 bases and J gave up 0 bases; unmatched junction bases: 3. The CDR3 consists of 15 residues. Germline CDR1 is MNHEY and CDR2 is SVGAGI. CDR3 sequence (DNA): TGTGCCAGCAGTTGGGACAGGGAAACTAACTATGGCTACACCTTC. It is translated as CASSWDRETNYGYTF.

The V gene is TRBV29-1, the J gene TRBJ1-2; 10 bases line up with TRBD1. There are 12 residues in the CDR3. Per the germline V gene, CDR1 is SQVTM and CDR2 is ANQGSEA. The J segment lost 12 bases and the V segment lost 3 bases, leaving 7 bases of the junction unmatched. CDR3 sequence (DNA): TGCAGCGTTGAGCGGGACAGGGGTAAACACACCTTC. Encoded protein: CSVERDRGKHTF.

The V and J genes are TRBV5-5 and TRBJ2-1; D may be TRBD1 (5 bases). The V gene lost 0 bases and the J gene lost 8 bases, with 9 bases spanning the gap. The CDR3 loop spans 13 amino acids. Germline values: CDR1 SGHKS, CDR2 YYEKEE (reference sequence). CDR3 in DNA: TGTGCCAGCAGCTTGGCAGGGTATCATGAGCAGTTCTTC. The encoded protein is CASSLAGYHEQFF.

V gene TRBV7-2 combines with J gene TRBJ1-6, with 8 bases aligning to TRBD1. The CDR3 spans 13 residues. CDR1 is SGHTA and CDR2 is FQGNSA in the germline V gene. V lost 8 bases, J lost 9 bases, and 6 bases stayed unmatched. The CDR3, as DNA: TGTGCCAGCCGCGGACAGGGAGGTTCACCCCTCCACTTT. Amino acids: CASRGQGGSPLHF.

The chain carries TRBV29-1 and TRBJ2-3, with D maybe TRBD2 (6 bases). The CDR3 spans 11 residues. Germline assignment: CDR1 SQVTM and CDR2 ANQGSEA. V lost 6 bases to trimming and J lost 5 bases, with 9 bases between them. CDR3 residues: CSVWREDTQYF. CDR3 nucleotide sequence: TGCAGCGTATGGAGGGAAGATACGCAGTATTTT.

J is TRBJ1-2 and V is TRBV20-1; D is possibly TRBD1 (5 bases). Germline CDR1 reads DFQATT; CDR2 reads SNEGSKA (reference sequence). The ends were cut back, 5 bases at V and 11 bases at J, with 18 bases in the middle. The CDR3 is made up of 12 amino acids. The DNA of the CDR3 is TGCAGTGCTCCGGGGCGGGGCGTAACATACACCTTC. Translating gives CSAPGRGVTYTF.

This clonotype has a handful of counts. V gene TRBV7-3 combines with J gene TRBJ2-3; the match to TRBD2 covers 7 bases. Germline V lookup: CDR1 SGHTA, CDR2 FQGTGA. V trimming: 2 bases; J trimming: 8 bases; junction bases outside the gene matches: 7. The CDR3 extends over 14 amino acids. The DNA of the CDR3 is TGTGCCAGCAGCTTACTGGCTAGCGGCGGTACGCAGTATTTT. It codes for CASSLLASGGTQYF.

This clonotype was seen more than once but under ten times. The V and J genes are TRBV5-1 and TRBJ2-7; 10 bases match TRBD2. This CDR3 is built from 17 residues. V trimming: 4 bases; J trimming: 0 bases; junction bases outside the gene matches: 10. Looked up from germline, CDR1 is SGHRS and CDR2 is YFSETQ. The CDR3 sequence is CASSPRYSSGSSYEQYF. CDR3 sequence (DNA): TGCGCCAGCAGCCCGAGATACTCTAGCGGGAGCTCCTACGAGCAGTACTTC. Full variable domain (rest looked up from reference TRBV5-1 and TRBJ2-7): KAGVTQTPRYLIKTRGQQVTLSCSPISGHRSVSWYQQTPGQGLQFLFEYFSETQRNKGNFPGRFSGRQFSNSRSEMNVSTLELGDSALYLCASSPRYSSGSSYEQYFGPGTRLTVT.

This clonotype was counted ten times or more. The gene calls are TRBV11-2 and TRBJ2-7; 8 bases map to TRBD2. CDR3 size: 15 residues. Trimming took 1 base from V and 0 from J; bases not matched to a gene: 2. Germline values: CDR1 SGHAT, CDR2 FQNNGV. CDR3 DNA: TGTGCCAGCAGCTTAGCGGGGGGGTCCTCCTACGAGCAGTACTTC. Its protein is CASSLAGGSSYEQYF.